This TCR beta chain derives from a study of T cells after posttransplantation cyclophosphamide. Study-wide findings and caveats: Recipient CMV seropositivity and CMV reactivation strongly tracked TRB clonality.

Details on this clone: Its antigen is as yet unknown.

TCRdb's copy holds only in-frame clones and misses some; the assay was immunoSEQ multiplex PCR. This table has about 32,000 clones, over 85% appearing once. The V and J ends lost 3 bases and 12 bases, in that order; junction bases with no gene match: 7. The CDR3 runs to 14 residues. Germline loops: CDR1 KGHSH, CDR2 LQKENI. Sequenced: PBMCs. The chain carries TRBV18 and TRBJ1-4; 10 nucleotides match TRBD1. The receptor was isolated from a woman aged 35 to 49 with a blood cancer, CMV-positive, and with a related stem cell donor. CDR3 coding DNA: TGTGCCAGCTCACCGGGGACAGGGGAAAGCCAACTGTTTTTT. It yields the protein CASSPGTGESQLFF.